This T cell receptor beta chain was captured in a study of cytomegalovirus exposure and HLA in healthy donors (dated by TCRdb to 2015 to 2018). A note on the overall study: In an earlier analysis of some 610 of the donors, 250 to 350 Gb of sequence data and just under 120 million unique TCR beta sequences from roughly 180 million T cells were reported. HLA typing included class I and class II loci at four-digit resolution. The number of typed donors differed by locus: roughly 620-630 for A, B, C, DRB1 and DQB1; 500 to 550 for DQA1; approximately 610 for DPA1; and roughly 490 for DPB1. Along with the roughly 610-subject first cohort, a separate validation cohort of over a hundred different subjects was used. Across approximately 400 genotyped donors of the cohort, an average of about 240,000 unique TCR beta nucleotide sequences per donor were sequenced, and 15% to 20% of those sequences were non-productive. A later analysis re-examined previously published TCR beta repertoires from more than 600 donors and added high-resolution HLA genotyping to investigate patterns of TCR occurrence. High-throughput TCR immunosequencing, statistical association of individual TCRs with disease status, and machine learning were combined to predict cytomegalovirus infection status. A later genetic analysis took genome-wide SNP genotypes for about 65% of the 666 donors and used that subset as a discovery cohort. An earlier analysis of around 540 of the donors applied high-throughput TCR beta sequencing to assess whether each TCR beta V gene segment acted as functional or pseudogenic. The T cell repertoires of 666 subjects were profiled by immunosequencing and related to cytomegalovirus serostatus. The study aimed to test whether signatures of past pathogen exposure could be identified by cataloging public T cell receptors. Roughly 300 gigabases of sequencing data and around 80 million unique TCR sequences made up an early release that covered over 550 HLA-typed donors. Every repertoire in the discovery cohort had been generated on one and the same sequencing platform. Rather than drawing on any new phenotypic data, the later analysis identified candidate immune exposures from TCR beta sequences and the way those sequences occurred across donors. Of the 300 to 400 genotyped donors, about 84% fell in the genetic ancestry cluster associated with self-reported Caucasian donors. Roughly 5 DR-DQ haplotypes were treated as single units for association and clustering because of strong linkage in the cohort. Alongside the repertoire data, information on donor age, sex, ethnicity and CMV serostatus was compiled. Results and caveats for the whole study, not just this receptor: A later analysis associated 16,951 TCR beta sequences with specific HLA alleles at a false discovery rate of 0.05. A cluster of highly shared sequence variants was judged likely to be a technical artifact of the sequencing pipeline. Sequencing depth was assumed to be roughly uniform across donors in the presence/absence analyses, though that assumption may not hold. Because some donors lacked HLA typing at each locus, the association tests relied only on the typed subset. Linkage disequilibrium might explain the correlated functional status among segregating V segments, but an unknown experimental factor could not be excluded. Immune exposure information for the cohort was limited to CMV serostatus. In a later analysis, several top co-occurrence clusters were reported to appear linked to parvovirus B19, influenza, CMV and Epstein-Barr virus. According to a later analysis, most CMV-associated TCR beta chains appeared to be HLA-restricted, and the HLA associations seemed to be driven largely by CMV exposure. Cytomegalovirus status was reported to be diagnosed by the classifier with high specificity and sensitivity in both the original and validation cohorts. This cohort had only TCR beta chains sequenced, and the lack of alpha or paired-chain data limited which features could be detected. In a later analysis, HLA-associated TCR beta chains were found to be more clonally expanded and to have lower generation probabilities than equally common non-associated chains. According to a later genetic analysis, donors in an Asian-associated ancestry cluster had fewer N-insertions in productive TCRs than the approximately 650-donor mean. Over 15 rarely observed V segments, including chromosome 9 orphons, were excluded from the earlier analysis of several hundred of the donors because counts were too low. Most TCR sequences were observed very rarely across donors, whereas some public TCRs were present in many individuals. An earlier analysis of several hundred of the donors showed that most TCR beta V segments appeared in productive rearrangements either about 87% or about 30% of the time, which broadly matched IMGT annotations. Some IMGT-functional V segments, including TRBV6-2 and TRBV6-3, could not be distinguished by the 87-base-pair reads and were therefore excluded. According to a later analysis, TCR association rates differed among HLA loci, with DRB1 alleles showing the most associated TCRs and HLA-C alleles showing the fewest. A later genetic analysis associated a missense DCLRE1C variant with V-gene and J-gene trimming of TCR beta chains, and an independent cohort replicated the association. It was suggested by the authors that the approach could potentially be generalized to other disease states and immunological phenotypes. When HLA alleles, especially DR and DQ, strongly co-occurred, attributing TCR associations to individual alleles was difficult. In vitro tests confirmed that a few of the cytomegalovirus-associated TCR beta chains recognize cytomegalovirus antigens. The study gave a list of over 150 TCR beta chains associated with cytomegalovirus. A further reported finding was that TCR beta sequences accurately predicted the HLA-A and HLA-B alleles for most subjects in the first cohort.

Receptor amplification or capture employed the immunoSEQ multiplex PCR assay. For the multiplex PCR, a mixture combining 60 forward primers for TCR Vbeta segments and 13 reverse primers for TCR Jbeta segments was used. Amplification of the CDR3 region of rearranged TCR beta genes was performed with a multiplex PCR assay on genomic DNA. The amplified TCR beta libraries were sequenced on the Illumina HiSeq System as 87-base-pair reads. Regarding the original processing steps: A later analysis counted approximately 84 million unique TCR beta chains across the 670 or so repertoires, and 9 million to 14 million of these chains were shared by at least two donors. A nearest-neighbor algorithm error-corrected the raw reads and collapsed the reads into unique sequences, merging closely related sequences to remove PCR and sequencing errors. To assign V, D and J gene segments, CDR3 sequences were aligned to IMGT reference sequences. Each retained sequence needed at least a six-nucleotide match to both a V gene segment and a J gene segment. Rearrangements were classified as productive when the CDR3 lacked stop codons and remained in frame with V and J, and all other rearrangements were classified as non-productive. Following IMGT convention, CDR3 was defined as the stretch from the second conserved V-encoded cysteine up to the conserved J-encoded phenylalanine. Sequences without an unambiguous match to a single V gene segment were excluded from the earlier analysis of a few hundred of the donors. An earlier analysis of almost 600 of the donors classified V segments as functional when productive rearrangements were above 56.7% and as segregating when the standard deviation between donors was above 5%. A statistical classification framework was built for diagnosing cytomegalovirus status from the catalog of TCR beta chain sequences. In a later analysis, TCR nucleotide sequences were compared against IMGT/GENE-DB human TR gene sequences so that V and J genes could be assigned. A later analysis assigned CDR3 sequences and most-parsimonious VDJ recombination scenarios with the TCRdist pipeline. In a later analysis, each TCR beta chain was defined by its CDR3 amino acid sequence together with its V-gene family, and reads lacking a unique V-gene family were excluded. A later analysis removed several hundred highly shared, low-generation-probability nucleotide sequences to deal with suspected cross-contamination and a sequencing artifact. In a later analysis, a clonal expansion index was calculated for each public chain from normalized within-repertoire ranks of inferred template counts. Generation probabilities in a later analysis came from a VDJ recombination model fitted to out-of-frame rearrangements, and those results were checked against IGoR. In a later analysis, hypergeometric tests were used to score TCR-TCR, TCR-HLA and TCR-CMV co-occurrence, with a repertoire-size bias correction applied to TCR pairs. False discovery rates were estimated in a later analysis by permuting HLA or CMV assignments 20 times. A later analysis grouped co-occurring TCRs with DBSCAN, adding TCRdist sequence similarity when clustering within HLA-allele-positive subsets. Co-occurrence clustering excluded repertoires with fewer than 30,000 or more than 120,000 public chains, plus five with anomalous nucleotide sharing. TCRdb took this table from immuneACCESS and kept in-frame rearrangements with V and J called. Such tables lack part of the clones; where checked against another copy, unresolved V genes explain under half of the gap, and the rest is unexplained. The V and J calls and clone size were taken over from that table, and D and trimming were inferred from the DNA. The sample data list around 200,000 clones, and roughly 77% of these were observed just once. Of the sample, 4.5% to 5.5% is held by the ten largest clones.

The cohort comprised around 700 healthy bone marrow donors. Cohort members were all nominally healthy when sampled, although unrecorded immune exposures were likely present. The donor tested CMV seropositive, placing the donor among the 250 to 350 seropositive members of the cohort. A peripheral blood sample was collected from each donor, and TCR beta sequencing was performed on peripheral blood mononuclear cells. Genomic DNA was extracted from the blood cell samples with the Qiagen DNeasy Blood Extraction Kit. On this clone: No cognate antigen has been identified for it. Within one base of it there is no much larger clone, and no base qualities were kept.

The germline V gene (reference sequence) specifies LNHDA as CDR1 and SQIVND as CDR2. V is pruned by 3 bases and J by 7 bases, leaving 4 bases of the junction without a gene match. The CDR3 holds 14 amino acids from the cysteine to the phenylalanine. The CDR3 DNA has 42 bases and is translated from base 1. The TCR sequence derives from a man aged 25 to 40 in good health and CMV-seropositive. Sequenced input: PBMCs. The V and J segments used are TRBV19 and TRBJ2-7; 12 of the junction bases match TRBD2. The encoded CDR3 is CASSMTSGRLEQYF. The DNA reads as follows: TGTGCCAGTAGTATGACTAGCGGGAGACTGGAGCAGTACTTC.